This T cell receptor beta chain was captured by sequencing in a study of CD8+CD57+ T cells in acquired aplastic anemia. Whole-study findings and limits: A set of 25 to 35 CD8+ CDR3 sequences was shared between patients and controls, and these sequences appeared highly expressed in patients.

Germline V gene sequence: CDR1 LNHNV, CDR2 YYDKDF (reference sequence). The CDR3 consists of 14 residues. With 0 bases removed from V and 6 bases from J, the gap between germline ends came to 9 bases. Profiles of TCR beta VDJ and CDR3 were generated from a genomic DNA template. TCRdb reanalysed the reads using MiXCR and keeps one entry per CDR3 protein. The repertoire has about 210,000 distinct CDR3 sequences, approximately 57% of them found once; the top ten carry approximately 30%. There are many counts of this clonotype. The antigen remains undetermined. The gene calls are TRBV15 and TRBJ2-1; D is possibly TRBD2 (5 bases). The sequence came from a human donor in good health. The sequenced sample was sorted CD4+, CD8+, or CD8+CD57+ T cells (not recorded which) from PBMCs. CDR3 region: CATSRDIGLNEQFF. Written as DNA, the CDR3 is TGTGCCACCAGCAGAGATATAGGACTCAATGAGCAGTTCTTC.